One and the same sample provided the 11 T cell receptor beta chains below, sequenced in a study of technical replicates of blood from a handful of donors. Using immunoSEQ multiplex PCR, the repertoire was profiled, and TCRdb retains in-frame clones only, with some absent. The repertoire holds tens of thousands of clones, with 85% to 95% as singletons. Source material: PBMCs. These receptors were taken from a human donor in good health. Some clones in this sample may be carry-over from other donors' samples.

The gene calls are TRBV5-1 and TRBJ2-4; perhaps TRBD1 as D (6 bases). The CDR3 has 15 amino acids. Germline CDR1 is SGHRS and CDR2 is YFSETQ. V was pared by 1 base and J by 1 base, with 9 bases between. CDR3 in DNA: TGCGCCAGCAGCTTGTCAGGGGAGGCCAAAAACATTCAGTACTTC. This codes for CASSLSGEAKNIQYF.

This rearrangement joins TRBV7-3 to TRBJ2-3, with 10 bases that match TRBD2. There are 19 residues in the CDR3. V shed 4 bases, J shed 4 bases, and the junction held 17 bases outside the gene matches. Germline V lookup: CDR1 SGHTA, CDR2 FQGTGA. Written as DNA, the CDR3 is TGTGCCAGCAGCTCCCCGGTAGCTAGCGGGAGTTTGGGGGCAGATACGCAGTATTTT. Translated, it gives CASSSPVASGSLGADTQYF.

The CDR3, as DNA: TGTGCCAGCAGCCAAGGAACTAGCCCCTACGAGCAGTACTTC. Translation gives CASSQGTSPYEQYF. The chain has TRBV4-2 and TRBJ2-7; D possibly corresponds to TRBD2 (6 bases). There are 14 residues in the CDR3. The germline V and J ends were trimmed by 1 base and 2 bases, with 9 bases remaining between them. Germline values: CDR1 LGHNA, CDR2 YNFKEQ.

Here the CDR3 reads CASRAAVMNTEAFF. The CDR3 coding sequence is TGTGCCAGTAGGGCGGCTGTTATGAACACTGAAGCTTTCTTT. V and J are TRBV19 and TRBJ1-1; D is ambiguous. Trimming removed 6 bases from V and 0 bases from J, with 11 bases in between. Germline V gene lookup returns CDR1 LNHDA and CDR2 SQIVND (reference sequence). CDR3 length: 14 residues.

V and J are TRBV18 and TRBJ1-1; 8 nucleotides agree with TRBD1. Germline V gene data show CDR1 as KGHSH and CDR2 as LQKENI. The CDR3 covers 14 residues. Trimming removed 4 bases from V and 4 bases from J; junction bases left unmatched: 5. CDR3 DNA sequence: TGTGCCAGCTCACGGACAGGGCTGGGCACTGAAGCTTTCTTT. This translates into CASSRTGLGTEAFF.

The chain uses TRBV4-1 and TRBJ1-4, with TRBD1 identical over 11 bases. J was trimmed by 8 bases and V by 1 base; bases with no gene match: 6. Germline V gene lookup returns CDR1 MGHRA and CDR2 YSYEKL. This CDR3 spans 16 amino acids. DNA for the CDR3: TGCGCCAGCAGCCAAGTTCTAGGGACAGGGGGAGAAAAACTGTTTTTT. Residues: CASSQVLGTGGEKLFF.

The J gene is TRBJ2-3, the V gene TRBV4-2; 7 positions match TRBD2. The CDR3 length is 17 residues. Germline V lookup: CDR1 LGHNA, CDR2 YNFKEQ. After removal of 0 bases from V and 2 bases from J, the junction contained 8 bases not matched to a gene. In DNA, the CDR3 is TGTGCCAGCAGCCAAGATGTGACGGGGGGATTCACAGATACGCAGTATTTT. It is translated as CASSQDVTGGFTDTQYF.

This clone was found once. The J gene is TRBJ2-7, the V gene TRBV5-1, with a tentative D call TRBD2 (5 bases). Trimming removed 5 bases at V and 2 bases at J, with 11 bases between. The germline V gene has CDR1 SGHRS and CDR2 YFSETQ. This CDR3 has 13 residues. This CDR3 reads CASSSGVAYEQYF. The CDR3 DNA reads as TGCGCCAGCAGTTCCGGGGTCGCCTACGAGCAGTACTTC.

The rearrangement uses TRBV7-7 and TRBJ2-2; weak D call: TRBD1 (5 bases). Germline CDR1 reads SSHAT; CDR2 reads FNYEAQ (reference sequence). V lost 5 bases, J lost 6 bases, and 10 bases lay in between. The CDR3 is 13 residues long. CDR3 amino acids: CASSPQGAGELFF. In DNA, the CDR3 is TGTGCCAGCAGCCCCCAGGGCGCCGGGGAGCTGTTTTTT.

The chain combines TRBV25-1 with TRBJ2-1; a weak D match, TRBD1 (7 bases). The CDR3 consists of 15 residues. CDR1 MGHDK and CDR2 SYGVNS come from the germline V gene. V lost 5 bases and J 2 bases, leaving 13 bases between the germline ends. CDR3 bases: TGTGCCAGCAGTCCGGACAGGAGGGCCTACAATGAGCAGTTCTTC. Encoded protein: CASSPDRRAYNEQFF. Full variable domain (missing parts from reference TRBV25-1 and TRBJ2-1): EADIYQTPRYLVIGTGKKITLECSQTMGHDKMYWYQQDPGMELHLIHYSYGVNSTEKGDLSSESTVSRIRTEHFPLTLESARPSHTSQYLCASSPDRRAYNEQFFGPGTRLTVL.

V gene TRBV5-4 combines with J gene TRBJ1-2; D call uncertain. Trimming cost V 3 bases and J 7 bases, with 7 bases left between them. Germline V CDR1 and CDR2: SGHNT, YYREEE (reference sequence). CDR3 length: 11 amino acids. The CDR3 loop reads CASSSGSGYTF. The CDR3 nucleotides read TGTGCCAGCAGCTCGGGGAGTGGCTACACCTTC.